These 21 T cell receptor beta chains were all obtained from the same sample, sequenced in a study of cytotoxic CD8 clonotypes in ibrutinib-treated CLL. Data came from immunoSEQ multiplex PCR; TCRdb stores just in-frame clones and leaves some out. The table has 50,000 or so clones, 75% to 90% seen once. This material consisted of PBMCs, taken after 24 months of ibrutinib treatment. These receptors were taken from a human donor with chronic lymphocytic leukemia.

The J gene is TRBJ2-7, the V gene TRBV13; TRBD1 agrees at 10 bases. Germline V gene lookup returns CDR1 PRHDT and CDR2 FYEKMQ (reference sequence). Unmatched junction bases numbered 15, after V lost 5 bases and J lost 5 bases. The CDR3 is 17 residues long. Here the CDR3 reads CASSILAGTGVGHEQYF. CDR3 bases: TGTGCCAGCAGCATCCTTGCCGGGACAGGGGTGGGCCACGAGCAGTACTTC.

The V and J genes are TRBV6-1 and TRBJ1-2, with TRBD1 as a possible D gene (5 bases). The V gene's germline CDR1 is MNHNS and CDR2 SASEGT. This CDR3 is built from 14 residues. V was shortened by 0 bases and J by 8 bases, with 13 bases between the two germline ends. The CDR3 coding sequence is TGTGCCAGCAGTGAAGCGGCAGGGCTCTTGGGCTACACCTTC. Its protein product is CASSEAAGLLGYTF.

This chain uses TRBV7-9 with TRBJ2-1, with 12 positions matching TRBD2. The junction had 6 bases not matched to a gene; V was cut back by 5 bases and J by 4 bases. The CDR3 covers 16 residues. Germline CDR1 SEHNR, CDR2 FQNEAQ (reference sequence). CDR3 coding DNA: TGTGCCAGCAGCCCCAAGCTAGCGGGGGGGTACAATGAGCAGTTCTTC. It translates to CASSPKLAGGYNEQFF.

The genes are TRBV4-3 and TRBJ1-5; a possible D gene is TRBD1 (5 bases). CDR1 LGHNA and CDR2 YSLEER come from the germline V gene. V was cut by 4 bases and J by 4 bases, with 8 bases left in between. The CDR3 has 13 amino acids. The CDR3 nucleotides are TGCGCCAGCAGCCGGGGGTTGAATCAGCCCCAGCATTTT. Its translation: CASSRGLNQPQHF.

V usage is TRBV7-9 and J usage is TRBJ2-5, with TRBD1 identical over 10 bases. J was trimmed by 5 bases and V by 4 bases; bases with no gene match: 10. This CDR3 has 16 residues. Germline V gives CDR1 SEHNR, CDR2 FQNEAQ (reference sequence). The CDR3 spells CASSSIRQGARETQYF. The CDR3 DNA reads TGTGCCAGCAGCTCCATACGACAGGGGGCGAGGGAGACCCAGTACTTC.

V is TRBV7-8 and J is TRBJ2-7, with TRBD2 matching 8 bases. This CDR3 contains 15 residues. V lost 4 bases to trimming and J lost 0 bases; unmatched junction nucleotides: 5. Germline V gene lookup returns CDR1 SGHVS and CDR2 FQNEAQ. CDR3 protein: CASSSSSGHSYEQYF. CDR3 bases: TGTGCCAGCAGCTCATCTAGCGGGCACTCCTACGAGCAGTACTTC.

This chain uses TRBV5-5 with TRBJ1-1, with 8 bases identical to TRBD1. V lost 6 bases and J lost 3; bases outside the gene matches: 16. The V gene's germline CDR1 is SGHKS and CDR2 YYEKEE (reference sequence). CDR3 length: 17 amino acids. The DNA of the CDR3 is TGTGCCAGCACCGAACGGGGCAGGGGGCGGTTGGACACTGAAGCTTTCTTT. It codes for CASTERGRGRLDTEAFF.

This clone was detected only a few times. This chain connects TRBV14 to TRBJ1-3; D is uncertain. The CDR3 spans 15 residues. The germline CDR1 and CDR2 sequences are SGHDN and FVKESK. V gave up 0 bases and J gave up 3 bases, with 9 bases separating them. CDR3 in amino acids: CASSQDLPGGNTIYF. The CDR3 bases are TGTGCCAGCAGCCAAGATCTGCCAGGTGGAAACACCATATATTTT.

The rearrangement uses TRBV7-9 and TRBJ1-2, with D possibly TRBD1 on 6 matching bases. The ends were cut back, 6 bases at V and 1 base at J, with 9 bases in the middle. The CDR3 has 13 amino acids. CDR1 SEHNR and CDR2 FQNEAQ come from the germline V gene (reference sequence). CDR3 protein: CASRPQGNYGYTF. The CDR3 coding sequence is TGTGCCAGCAGACCACAGGGTAACTATGGCTACACCTTC.

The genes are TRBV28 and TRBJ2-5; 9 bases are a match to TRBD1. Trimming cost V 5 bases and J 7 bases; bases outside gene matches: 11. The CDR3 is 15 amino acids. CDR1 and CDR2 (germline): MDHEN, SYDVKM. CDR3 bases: TGTGCCAGCAGTCCGCGGGACAGGGAAAGGGGGACCCAGTACTTC. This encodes CASSPRDRERGTQYF.

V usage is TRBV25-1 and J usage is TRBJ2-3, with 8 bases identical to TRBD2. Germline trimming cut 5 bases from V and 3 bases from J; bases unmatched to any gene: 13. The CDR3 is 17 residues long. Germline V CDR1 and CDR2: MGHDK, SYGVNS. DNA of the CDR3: TGTGCCAGCAGTCCCGTCCCGCCAGCGGGGGATACAGATACGCAGTATTTT. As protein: CASSPVPPAGDTDTQYF.

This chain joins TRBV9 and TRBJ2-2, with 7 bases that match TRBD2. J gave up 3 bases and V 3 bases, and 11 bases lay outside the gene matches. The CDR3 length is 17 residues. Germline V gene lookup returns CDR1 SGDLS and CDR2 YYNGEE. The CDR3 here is CASSGRTGTTYTGELFF. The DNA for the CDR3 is TGTGCCAGCAGCGGAAGAACCGGGACTACATACACCGGGGAGCTGTTTTTT.

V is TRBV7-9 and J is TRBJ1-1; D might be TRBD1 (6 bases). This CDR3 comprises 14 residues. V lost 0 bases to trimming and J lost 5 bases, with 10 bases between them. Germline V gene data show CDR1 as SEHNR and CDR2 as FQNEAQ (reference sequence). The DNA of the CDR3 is TGTGCCAGCAGCTTAGCGGGGGGGCAGACTGAAGCTTTCTTT. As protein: CASSLAGGQTEAFF.

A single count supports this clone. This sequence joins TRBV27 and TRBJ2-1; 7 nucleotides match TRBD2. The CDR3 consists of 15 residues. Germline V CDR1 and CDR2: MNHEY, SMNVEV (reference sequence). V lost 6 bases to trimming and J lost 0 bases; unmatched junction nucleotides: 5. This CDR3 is CASSFAGDSYNEQFF. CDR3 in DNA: TGTGCCAGCAGCTTCGCGGGGGACTCCTACAATGAGCAGTTCTTC.

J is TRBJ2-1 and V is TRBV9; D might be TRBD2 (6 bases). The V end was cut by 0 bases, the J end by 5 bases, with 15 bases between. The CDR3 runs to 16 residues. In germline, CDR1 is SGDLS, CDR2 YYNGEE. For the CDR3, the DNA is TGTGCCAGCAGCGTAGAGGTGGGAGGCTCTAACAATGAGCAGTTCTTC. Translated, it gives CASSVEVGGSNNEQFF.

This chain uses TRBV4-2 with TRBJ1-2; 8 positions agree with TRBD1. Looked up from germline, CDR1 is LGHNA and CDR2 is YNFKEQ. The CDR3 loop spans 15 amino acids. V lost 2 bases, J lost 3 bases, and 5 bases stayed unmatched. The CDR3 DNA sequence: TGTGCCAGCAGCCAACCCAGGGGGCCTCACTATGGCTACACCTTC. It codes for CASSQPRGPHYGYTF.

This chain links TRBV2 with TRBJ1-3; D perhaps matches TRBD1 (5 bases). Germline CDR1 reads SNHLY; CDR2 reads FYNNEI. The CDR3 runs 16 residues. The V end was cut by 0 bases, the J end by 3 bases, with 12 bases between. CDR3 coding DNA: TGTGCCAGCAGTGAAGCGCTTCTGACAGATGGAAACACCATATATTTT. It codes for CASSEALLTDGNTIYF.

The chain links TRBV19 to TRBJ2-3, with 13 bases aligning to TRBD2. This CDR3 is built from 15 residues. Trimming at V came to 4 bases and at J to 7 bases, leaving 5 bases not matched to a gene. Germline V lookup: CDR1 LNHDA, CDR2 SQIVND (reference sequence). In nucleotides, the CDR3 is TGTGCCAGTAGTACTACTAGCGGGAGGGTGAATACGCAGTATTTT. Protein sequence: CASSTTSGRVNTQYF.

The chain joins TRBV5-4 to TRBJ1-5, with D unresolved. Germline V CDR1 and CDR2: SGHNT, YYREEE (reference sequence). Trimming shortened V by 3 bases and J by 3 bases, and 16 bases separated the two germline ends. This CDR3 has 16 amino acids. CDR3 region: CASSWGGTEPNQPQHF. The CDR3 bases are TGTGCCAGCAGCTGGGGAGGTACAGAACCCAATCAGCCCCAGCATTTT.

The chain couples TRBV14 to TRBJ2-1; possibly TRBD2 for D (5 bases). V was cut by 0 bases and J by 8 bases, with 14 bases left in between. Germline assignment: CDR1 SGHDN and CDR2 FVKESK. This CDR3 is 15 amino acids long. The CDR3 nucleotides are TGTGCCAGCAGCCAAGATCGAGGACTCTCGCATGAGCAGTTCTTC. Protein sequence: CASSQDRGLSHEQFF.

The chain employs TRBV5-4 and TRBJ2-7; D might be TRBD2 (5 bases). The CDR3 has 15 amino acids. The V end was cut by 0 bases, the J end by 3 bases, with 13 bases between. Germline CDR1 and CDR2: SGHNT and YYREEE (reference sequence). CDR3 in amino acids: CASSLASGSNYEQYF. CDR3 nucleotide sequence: TGTGCCAGCAGCTTGGCCTCGGGGTCCAACTACGAGCAGTACTTC.